The T cell receptor beta chain described here comes from a study of radiation and T cells in renal cell carcinoma. Time point reported: baseline pretreatment blood. Treatment indicated: 15 Gy SBRT to primary tumor, nephrectomy 4 weeks later. After SBRT, blood was collected at 2 and 4 weeks, plus baseline. The tumor was a clear cell renal cell carcinoma. This CDR3 has 18 amino acids. Trimming left V 4 bases short and J 0 bases short, with 19 bases between. The data were produced by immunoSEQ multiplex PCR, yet TCRdb's version contains in-frame clones alone and is incomplete. This sample has roughly 100,000 clones; 80% to 90% occur once, and the top ten carry 6.5% to 8.5%.

The sample was blood, taken from a patient whose treatment included radiotherapy and nephrectomy. The chain recombines TRBV23-1 with TRBJ1-5; D perhaps matches TRBD1 (5 bases). TRBV23-1 is treated as an ORF (open reading frame) with a function not yet certain. This receptor was identified in a man aged 50 or older with renal cell carcinoma. CDR3 region: CASSLRGPQRLSNQPQHF. The CDR3 region has the DNA TGCGCCAGCAGTCTAAGGGGACCACAGAGACTTAGCAATCAGCCCCAGCATTTT.